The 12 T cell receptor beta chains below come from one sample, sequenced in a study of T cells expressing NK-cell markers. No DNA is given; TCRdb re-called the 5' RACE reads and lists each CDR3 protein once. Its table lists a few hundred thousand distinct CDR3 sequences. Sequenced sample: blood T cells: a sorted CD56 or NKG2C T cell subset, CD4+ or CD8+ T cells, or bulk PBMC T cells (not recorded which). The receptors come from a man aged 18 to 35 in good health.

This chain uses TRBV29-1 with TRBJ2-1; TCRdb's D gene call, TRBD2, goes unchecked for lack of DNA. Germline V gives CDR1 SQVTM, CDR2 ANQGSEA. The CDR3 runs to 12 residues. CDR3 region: CSAARLDYEQFF.

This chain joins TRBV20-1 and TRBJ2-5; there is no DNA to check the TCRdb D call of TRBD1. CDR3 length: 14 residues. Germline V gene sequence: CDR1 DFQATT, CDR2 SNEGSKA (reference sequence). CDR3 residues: CSAERATGQETQYF.

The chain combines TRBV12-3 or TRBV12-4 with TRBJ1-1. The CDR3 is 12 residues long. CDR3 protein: CASSLVMLEAFF.

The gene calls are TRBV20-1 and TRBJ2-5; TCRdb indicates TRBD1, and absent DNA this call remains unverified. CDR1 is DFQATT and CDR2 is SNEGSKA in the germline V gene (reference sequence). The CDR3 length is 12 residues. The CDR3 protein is CSAPDRVETQYF.

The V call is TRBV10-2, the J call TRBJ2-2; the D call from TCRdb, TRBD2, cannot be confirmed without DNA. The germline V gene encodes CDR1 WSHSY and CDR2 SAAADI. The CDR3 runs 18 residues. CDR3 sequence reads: CASRPPGLAGADTGELFF.

This chain's CDR3 is CSVGLHGNTIYF. The chain employs TRBV29-1 and TRBJ1-3. Germline V gene lookup returns CDR1 SQVTM and CDR2 ANQGSEA. The length of the CDR3 is 12 residues. Variable domain in full (rest from reference TRBV29-1 and TRBJ1-3): SAVISQKPSRDICQRGTSLTIQCQVDSQVTMMFWYRQQPGQSLTLIATANQGSEATYESGFVIDKFPISRPNLTFSTLTVSNMSPEDSSIYLCSVGLHGNTIYFGEGSWLTVV.

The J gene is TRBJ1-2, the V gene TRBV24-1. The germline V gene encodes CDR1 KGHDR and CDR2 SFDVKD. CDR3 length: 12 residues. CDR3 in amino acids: CATSDSLRGYTF.

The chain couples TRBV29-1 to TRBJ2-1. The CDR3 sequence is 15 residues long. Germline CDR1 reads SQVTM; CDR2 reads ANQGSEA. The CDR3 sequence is CSVRTDQASYNEQFF.

This chain's CDR3 is CASSPGVAGPGAYNEQFF. The chain links TRBV5-1 to TRBJ2-1; TCRdb designates TRBD2, a call that cannot be tested without DNA. The V gene's germline CDR1 is SGHRS and CDR2 YFSETQ. The CDR3 totals 18 residues.

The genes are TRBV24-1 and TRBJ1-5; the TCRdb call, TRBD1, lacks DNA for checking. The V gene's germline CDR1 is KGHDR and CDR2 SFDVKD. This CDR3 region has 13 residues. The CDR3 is CATSDRVGQPQHF.

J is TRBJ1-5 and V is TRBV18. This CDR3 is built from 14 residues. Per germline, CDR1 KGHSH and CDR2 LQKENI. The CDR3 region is CASSHRDLNQPQHF. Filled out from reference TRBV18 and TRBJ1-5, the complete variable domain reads NAGVMQNPRHLVRRRGQEARLRCSPMKGHSHVYWYRQLPEEGLKFMVYLQKENIIDESGMPKERFSAEFPKEGPSILRIQQVVRGDSAAYFCASSHRDLNQPQHFGDGTRLSIL.

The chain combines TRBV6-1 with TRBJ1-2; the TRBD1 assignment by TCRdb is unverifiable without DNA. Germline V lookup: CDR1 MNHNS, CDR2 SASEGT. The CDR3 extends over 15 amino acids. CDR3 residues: CASNPHRGLGYGYTF.